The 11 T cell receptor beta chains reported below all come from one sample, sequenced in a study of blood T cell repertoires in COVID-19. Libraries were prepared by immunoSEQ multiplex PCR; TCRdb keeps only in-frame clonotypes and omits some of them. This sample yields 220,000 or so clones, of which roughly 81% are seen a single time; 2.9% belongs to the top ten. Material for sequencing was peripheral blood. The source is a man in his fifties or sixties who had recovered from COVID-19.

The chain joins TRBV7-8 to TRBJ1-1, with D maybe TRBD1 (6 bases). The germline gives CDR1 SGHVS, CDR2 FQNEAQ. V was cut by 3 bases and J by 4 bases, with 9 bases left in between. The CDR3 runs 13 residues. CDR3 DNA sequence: TGTGCCAGCAGCTTGGACAGCGTCACTGAAGCTTTCTTT. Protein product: CASSLDSVTEAFF.

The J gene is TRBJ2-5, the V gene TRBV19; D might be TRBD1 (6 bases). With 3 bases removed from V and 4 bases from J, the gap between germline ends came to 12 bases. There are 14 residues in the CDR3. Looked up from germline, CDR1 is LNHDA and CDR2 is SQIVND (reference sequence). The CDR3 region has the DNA TGTGCCAGTAGTATCTCGGAAGGGGGAGAGACCCAGTACTTC. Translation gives CASSISEGGETQYF.

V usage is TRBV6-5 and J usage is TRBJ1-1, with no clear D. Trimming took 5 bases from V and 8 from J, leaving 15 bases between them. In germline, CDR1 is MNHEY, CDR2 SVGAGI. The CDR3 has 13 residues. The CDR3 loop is CASSPPGRVEAFF. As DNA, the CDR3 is TGTGCCAGCAGTCCCCCGGGTCGAGTAGAAGCTTTCTTT.

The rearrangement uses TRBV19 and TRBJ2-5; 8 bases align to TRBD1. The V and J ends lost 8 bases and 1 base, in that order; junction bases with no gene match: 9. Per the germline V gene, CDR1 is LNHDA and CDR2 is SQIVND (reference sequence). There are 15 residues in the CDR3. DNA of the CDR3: TGTGCCAGTGGGGGGACAGGTGGGAGCCAAGAGACCCAGTACTTC. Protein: CASGGTGGSQETQYF.

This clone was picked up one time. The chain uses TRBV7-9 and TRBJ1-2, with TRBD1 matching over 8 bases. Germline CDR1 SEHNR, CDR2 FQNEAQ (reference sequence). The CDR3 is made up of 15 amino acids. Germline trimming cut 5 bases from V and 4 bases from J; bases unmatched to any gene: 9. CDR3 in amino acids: CASSPRTGLGYGYTF. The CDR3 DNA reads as TGTGCCAGCAGCCCTAGGACAGGGCTCGGCTATGGCTACACCTTC.

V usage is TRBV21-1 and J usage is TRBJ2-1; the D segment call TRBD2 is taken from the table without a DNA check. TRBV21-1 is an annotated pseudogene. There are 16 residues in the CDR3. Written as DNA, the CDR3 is TGTGCCAGCAGCGCCCGGGAGCGGGAGGCCTACAATGAGCAGTTCTTC. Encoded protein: CASSAREREAYNEQFF.

This CDR3 reads CASGRQASLYGYTF. The CDR3 DNA follows: TGTGCCAGCGGTCGACAGGCCTCTCTCTATGGCTACACCTTC. V is TRBV5-4 and J is TRBJ1-2; D may be TRBD1 (6 bases). Germline CDR1 reads SGHNT; CDR2 reads YYREEE (reference sequence). The CDR3 is 14 amino acids. V lost 7 bases and J lost 4, with 17 bases in between.

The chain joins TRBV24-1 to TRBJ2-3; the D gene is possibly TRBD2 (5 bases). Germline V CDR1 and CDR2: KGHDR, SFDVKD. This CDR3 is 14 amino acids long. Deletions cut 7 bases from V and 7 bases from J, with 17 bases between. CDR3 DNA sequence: TGTGCCACCAGCCGAGCGGCAAGGGTAAATACGCAGTATTTT. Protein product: CATSRAARVNTQYF.

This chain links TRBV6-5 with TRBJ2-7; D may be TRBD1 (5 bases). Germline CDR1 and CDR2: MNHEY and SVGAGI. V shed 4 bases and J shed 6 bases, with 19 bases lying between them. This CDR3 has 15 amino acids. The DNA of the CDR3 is TGTGCCAGCAGTTTTAGGACAACCGCCCCCTCCGAGCAGTACTTC. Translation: CASSFRTTAPSEQYF.

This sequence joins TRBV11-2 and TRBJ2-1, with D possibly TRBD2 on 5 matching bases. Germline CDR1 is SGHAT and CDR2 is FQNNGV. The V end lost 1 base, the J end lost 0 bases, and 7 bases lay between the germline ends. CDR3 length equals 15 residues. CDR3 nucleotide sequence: TGTGCCAGCAGCTTAGCGGGGAGCTCCTACAATGAGCAGTTCTTC. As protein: CASSLAGSSYNEQFF. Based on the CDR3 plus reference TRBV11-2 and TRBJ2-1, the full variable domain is EAGVAQSPRYKIIEKRQSVAFWCNPISGHATLYWYQQILGQGPKLLIQFQNNGVVDDSQLPKDRFSAERLKGVDSTLKIQPAKLEDSAVYLCASSLAGSSYNEQFFGPGTRLTVL.

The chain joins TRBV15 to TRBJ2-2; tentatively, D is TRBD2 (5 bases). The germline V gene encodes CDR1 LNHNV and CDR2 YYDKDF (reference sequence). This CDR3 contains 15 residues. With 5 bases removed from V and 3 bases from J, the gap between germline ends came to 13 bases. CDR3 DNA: TGTGCCACCAGCCCGAAGAGGGTCGACACCGGGGAGCTGTTTTTT. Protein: CATSPKRVDTGELFF.